One and the same sample provided the 22 T cell receptor beta chains below, sequenced in a study of cytomegalovirus exposure and HLA in healthy donors. Primers: 60 Vbeta forward and 13 Jbeta reverse. Profiled with immunoSEQ multiplex PCR; TCRdb holds only in-frame clones, not every one. The table shows nearly 200,000 clones, with 82% occurring only once. Sequencing was carried out using PBMCs. All receptors derive from a boy younger than 10 in good health and CMV-seronegative.

The chain has TRBV5-4 and TRBJ1-4; 9 bases map to TRBD1. The germline CDR1 and CDR2 sequences are SGHNT and YYREEE (reference sequence). The V segment lost 4 bases and the J segment 7 bases; nucleotides outside the gene matches: 8. The CDR3 is 15 amino acids. The CDR3 region is CASSTPGQGREKLFF. The CDR3 DNA reads as TGTGCCAGCAGCACACCGGGACAGGGCCGTGAAAAACTGTTTTTT.

The chain carries TRBV5-5 and TRBJ1-2; unclear D gene. The CDR3 has 13 amino acids. The germline V gene has CDR1 SGHKS and CDR2 YYEKEE (reference sequence). Trimming stripped 4 bases from V and 4 bases from J, with 11 bases between. This CDR3 is CASSRGAGYGYTF. The CDR3 coding sequence is TGTGCCAGCAGCCGGGGAGCTGGCTATGGCTACACCTTC.

The chain combines TRBV4-3 with TRBJ1-2; TRBD1 agrees at 7 bases. The junction had 12 bases not matched to a gene; V was cut back by 4 bases and J by 4 bases. CDR1 and CDR2 from the germline V gene are LGHNA and YSLEER. This CDR3 region has 16 residues. CDR3: CASSPSRGTVGYGYTF. The CDR3 DNA reads TGCGCCAGCAGCCCCTCTCGCGGGACAGTGGGCTATGGCTACACCTTC.

This chain joins TRBV6-1 and TRBJ1-6, with D possibly being TRBD1 (5 bases). The V end was cut by 4 bases, the J end by 8 bases, with 9 bases between. The CDR3 is 13 residues long. The V gene's germline CDR1 is MNHNS and CDR2 SASEGT. This CDR3 reads CASSGGLDSPLHF. CDR3 sequence (DNA): TGTGCCAGCAGTGGGGGCTTGGATTCACCCCTCCACTTT.

V gene TRBV18 combines with J gene TRBJ1-3; TRBD1 might be the D (5 bases). The CDR3 is 14 residues long. Germline V gene sequence: CDR1 KGHSH, CDR2 LQKENI. V lost 6 bases to trimming and J lost 2 bases, with 11 bases between them. This CDR3 is CASSLGAAGNTIYF. The CDR3 DNA reads TGTGCCAGCTCCCTAGGGGCTGCTGGAAACACCATATATTTT.

This clone was observed a few times. The rearrangement joins TRBV11-3 to TRBJ2-7; a possible D gene is TRBD1 (5 bases). The germline gives CDR1 SGHNT, CDR2 YENEEA. This CDR3 is built from 12 residues. The V gene lost 4 bases and the J gene lost 3 bases, with 7 bases spanning the gap. The CDR3 DNA reads TGTGCCAGCAGCTCCAGGGACTACGAGCAGTACTTC. Its protein product is CASSSRDYEQYF. The variable domain in full, with the rest retrieved from reference TRBV11-3 and TRBJ2-7, is EAGVVQSPRYKIIEKKQPVAFWCNPISGHNTLYWYLQNLGQGPELLIRYENEEAVDDSQLPKDRFSAERLKGVDSTLKIQPAELGDSAVYLCASSSRDYEQYFGPGTRLTVT.

The chain uses TRBV11-3 and TRBJ2-1, with D tentatively TRBD2 (7 bases). Trimming cost V 5 bases and J 6 bases, with 14 bases left between them. Germline V gene sequence: CDR1 SGHNT, CDR2 YENEEA. The CDR3 spans 14 residues. CDR3 in amino acids: CASSRGGAVNEQFF. The CDR3 region has the DNA TGTGCCAGCAGCCGAGGGGGGGCCGTCAATGAGCAGTTCTTC.

This clone was found once. The chain employs TRBV2 and TRBJ1-1, with D perhaps matching TRBD1 (5 bases). Germline values: CDR1 SNHLY, CDR2 FYNNEI. The CDR3 sequence is 12 residues long. Between the trimmed V and J ends, which lost 8 bases and 5 bases, there was a span of 12 bases. CDR3 sequence reads: CASGAQWTEAFF. The DNA of the CDR3 is TGTGCCAGCGGGGCCCAGTGGACTGAAGCTTTCTTT.

The chain couples TRBV7-9 to TRBJ1-3, with a tentative D call TRBD1 (6 bases). The CDR3 extends over 15 amino acids. In germline, CDR1 is SEHNR, CDR2 FQNEAQ (reference sequence). V lost 3 bases and J 4 bases, leaving 13 bases between the germline ends. As DNA, the CDR3 is TGTGCCAGCAGCTTTGGTCAGGGGTCCGGAAACACCATATATTTT. It translates to CASSFGQGSGNTIYF.

The V gene is TRBV5-6, the J gene TRBJ2-3; 9 bases match TRBD2. CDR1 and CDR2 (germline): SGHDT, YYEEEE. J gave up 4 bases and V 0 bases, and 12 bases lay outside the gene matches. The CDR3 contains 18 residues. The CDR3 here is CASSLAQEAGGRADTQYF. CDR3 DNA sequence: TGTGCCAGCAGCTTGGCCCAGGAAGCGGGGGGTAGGGCAGATACGCAGTATTTT.

The CDR3 DNA sequence: TGTGCCACCCTACCGCCTGGGCAGGGGGCGAGCTCTGGAAACACCATATATTTT. This codes for CATLPPGQGASSGNTIYF. This chain connects TRBV5-3 to TRBJ1-3; 8 bases are a match to TRBD1. TRBV5-3 is noted as an ORF with a role that remains uncertain. The CDR3 contains 18 residues. Trimming at V came to 9 bases and at J to 0 bases, leaving 17 bases not matched to a gene.

The chain couples TRBV4-2 to TRBJ2-3; 8 nucleotides align to TRBD2. V lost 6 bases to trimming and J lost 1 base; unmatched junction nucleotides: 0. Germline assignment: CDR1 LGHNA and CDR2 YNFKEQ. The CDR3 contains 13 residues. The CDR3 protein is CASRRGGTDTQYF. CDR3 coding DNA: TGTGCCAGCAGGCGGGGGGGCACAGATACGCAGTATTTT.

This clone was seen a single time. V usage is TRBV18 and J usage is TRBJ1-1; possible D gene TRBD1, 5 bases. This CDR3 spans 14 amino acids. V lost 4 bases and J 1 base, leaving 10 bases between the germline ends. From germline, CDR1 is KGHSH and CDR2 LQKENI. CDR3 residues: CASSLGTGNTEAFF. The CDR3 nucleotides are TGTGCCAGCTCACTAGGAACAGGGAACACTGAAGCTTTCTTT.

The chain is built from TRBV4-2 and TRBJ1-5; 8 nucleotides agree with TRBD1. Germline assignment: CDR1 LGHNA and CDR2 YNFKEQ. The CDR3 is 16 amino acids. With 3 bases clipped from V and 0 bases from J, the junction kept 4 bases outside the gene matches. For the CDR3, the DNA is TGTGCCAGCAGCCAGACAGGGGTGGATAGCAATCAGCCCCAGCATTTT. The encoded protein is CASSQTGVDSNQPQHF.

The chain is built from TRBV7-2 and TRBJ1-1, with no clear D. V was clipped by 1 base and J by 5 bases, with 11 bases between them. This CDR3 spans 14 amino acids. CDR1 SGHTA and CDR2 FQGNSA come from the germline V gene. The CDR3 DNA sequence: TGTGCCAGCAGCTTAGGGAAAGGGAGGACTGAAGCTTTCTTT. Translating gives CASSLGKGRTEAFF.

The genes are TRBV7-2 and TRBJ1-2, with D uncertain. CDR1 and CDR2 (germline): SGHTA, FQGNSA. The CDR3 totals 12 residues. Trimming removed 5 bases from V and 4 bases from J, with 8 bases in between. The CDR3 spells CASSAGSYGYTF. CDR3 nucleotide sequence: TGTGCCAGCAGCGCGGGGTCCTATGGCTACACCTTC.

The genes are TRBV2 and TRBJ1-2; D is perhaps TRBD1 (5 bases). The CDR3 is 15 residues long. V was shortened by 3 bases and J by 4 bases, with 15 bases between the two germline ends. Looked up from germline, CDR1 is SNHLY and CDR2 is FYNNEI. The CDR3 reads CASSEGGAAGYGYTF. The DNA of the CDR3 is TGTGCCAGCAGTGAGGGGGGAGCAGCGGGCTATGGCTACACCTTC.

The rearrangement links TRBV18 to TRBJ2-5, with D tentatively TRBD1 (5 bases). The germline V gene has CDR1 KGHSH and CDR2 LQKENI. The V gene lost 3 bases and the J gene lost 1 base, with 12 bases spanning the gap. The CDR3 totals 15 residues. Written as DNA, the CDR3 is TGTGCCAGCTCACCTTGGGGCGGATTCCAAGAGACCCAGTACTTC. Its protein product is CASSPWGGFQETQYF.

The chain combines TRBV4-3 with TRBJ2-7; 7 positions agree with TRBD1. This CDR3 region has 17 residues. The germline CDR1 and CDR2 sequences are LGHNA and YSLEER. After removal of 0 bases from V and 2 bases from J, the junction contained 10 bases not matched to a gene. The CDR3 bases are TGCGCCAGCAGCCAAGAAATGACAGGGACGTTCGCCTACGAGCAGTACTTC. This codes for CASSQEMTGTFAYEQYF.

The rearrangement joins TRBV7-8 to TRBJ2-5; 10 nucleotides agree with TRBD2. After removal of 5 bases from V and 7 bases from J, the junction contained 4 bases not matched to a gene. CDR1 and CDR2 from the germline V gene are SGHVS and FQNEAQ. This CDR3 has 13 amino acids. The CDR3 coding sequence is TGTGCCAGCAGCAGCGGGGGGGGAGGGACCCAGTACTTC. It specifies CASSSGGGGTQYF.

This sequence joins TRBV10-3 and TRBJ2-3; possibly TRBD1 for D (6 bases). The V end lost 4 bases, the J end lost 1 base, and 6 bases lay between the germline ends. This CDR3 region has 13 residues. Looked up from germline, CDR1 is ENHRY and CDR2 is SYGVKD. The CDR3 protein is CAISGTGTDTQYF. The CDR3 DNA reads as TGTGCCATCAGTGGGACAGGCACAGATACGCAGTATTTT.

In this sample, this clone turned up a few times. The chain combines TRBV7-8 with TRBJ2-5; 7 positions agree with TRBD1. The better agreement between TRBJ2-7 and the DNA end casts doubt on the J call. CDR3 size: 12 residues. Germline V CDR1 and CDR2: SGHVS, FQNEAQ. The CDR3 coding sequence is TGTGCCAGCAGCAAACAGGGGTACGAGCAGTACTTC. This codes for CASSKQGYEQYF.